These 5 T cell receptor beta chains were all obtained from the same sample, sequenced in a study of response to subunit inactivated influenza vaccine. TCRdb reanalysed the RT-PCR reads using MiXCR and keeps one entry per CDR3 protein. This sample has around 470,000 distinct CDR3 sequences, with around 7.7% found just once. The sequenced sample was PBMCs from blood, obtained roughly 24 months after vaccination. All receptors derive from a man between 45 and 75 years old who received an inactivated influenza vaccine.

The chain couples TRBV5-1 to TRBJ1-6; D is undetermined. V was cut by 0 bases and J by 5 bases, with 9 bases left in between. The germline CDR1 and CDR2 sequences are SGHRS and YFSETQ. The CDR3 runs to 15 residues. CDR3: CASSLEGSNNSPLHF. Written as DNA, the CDR3 is TGCGCCAGCAGCTTGGAGGGCAGTAATAATTCACCCCTCCACTTT.

The chain uses TRBV4-3 and TRBJ1-1; D unclear. The CDR3 consists of 13 residues. Trimming took 8 bases from V and 8 from J, leaving 18 bases between them. The germline V gene has CDR1 LGHNA and CDR2 YSLEER. As DNA, the CDR3 is TGCGCCAGCTGCCTATCAACCGGGAAAGAAGCTTTCTTT. Amino acid sequence: CASCLSTGKEAFF.

This clonotype showed up just a few times. The chain links TRBV20-1 to TRBJ2-7, with 10 positions matching TRBD1. The CDR3 has 15 amino acids. Trimming at V came to 4 bases and at J to 5 bases, leaving 11 bases not matched to a gene. Per the germline V gene, CDR1 is DFQATT and CDR2 is SNEGSKA (reference sequence). In DNA form, the CDR3 reads TGCAGTGCTACCCCAATGGGACAGGGGCTCCACGAGCAGTACTTC. This sequence encodes CSATPMGQGLHEQYF.

The V and J genes are TRBV29-1 and TRBJ2-1; D is possibly TRBD2 (5 bases). Germline assignment: CDR1 SQVTM and CDR2 ANQGSEA. V was clipped by 7 bases and J by 2 bases, with 12 bases between them. CDR3 size: 13 residues. The CDR3 DNA follows: TGCAGCGCTAGACTATCGACCTACAATGAGCAGTTCTTC. It translates to CSARLSTYNEQFF.

This clonotype has a count of ten or more. The rearrangement links TRBV4-3 to TRBJ1-1; a possible D gene is TRBD1 (6 bases). This CDR3 comprises 15 residues. The ends were cut back, 0 bases at V and 0 bases at J, with 8 bases in the middle. Germline CDR1 is LGHNA and CDR2 is YSLEER. The CDR3 protein is CASSQEGTLNTEAFF. Here the CDR3 DNA reads TGCGCCAGCAGCCAAGAAGGGACATTGAACACTGAAGCTTTCTTT.